Listed below are T cell receptor beta chains from one sample, sequenced in a study of cytotoxic CD8 clonotypes in ibrutinib-treated CLL. Method: immunoSEQ multiplex PCR; TCRdb's copy keeps in-frame clones and lacks some. This table has fewer than 100,000 clones, 86% appearing once. Sequenced here: PBMCs, sampled before ibrutinib treatment. These receptors all stem from a human donor with chronic lymphocytic leukemia. Each CDR3 is given without its conserved first and last residue. Each record gives: V gene, CDR3 protein.

>TRBV27
ASSLQGAKFHEQY
>TRBV29-1
SVAQGRTYEQY
>TRBV28
ASSLGGRTNEQF
>TRBV6-5
ASSIDRATEAF
>TRBV7-2
ASSFGQSEQY
>TRBV5-1
ASSWTGTSGTGELF
>TRBV7-9
ASRRQGADAF
>TRBV5-1
ASSLEGTSGREQY
>TRBV6-5
ASSYSLGGGDTQY
>TRBV29-1
SVVGLRGFSYEQY
>TRBV19
ASSIEGGGLLLSNYGYT